The T cell receptor (beta chain) under discussion was sequenced for a study of blood T cells in healthy people across ages. This CDR3 is built from 13 residues. Per germline, CDR1 DFQATT and CDR2 SNEGSKA (reference sequence). Primed by a sample-barcoded 5' primer and a J-beta primer mix, a second PCR proceeded for roughly 6 to 12 cycles. TCRdb redid the calling of the 5' RACE reads with MiXCR, one entry per CDR3 protein. Of hundreds of thousands of distinct CDR3 sequences in the sample, approximately 53% were seen once. This chain links TRBV20-1 with TRBJ2-7; D gene ambiguous. Near its end, the DNA agrees better with TRBJ2-5, so the J call may be wrong. This sequence originates from a middle-aged man in good health. The specimen was blood. CDR3 residues: CSVSELRQETQYF. The CDR3 DNA reads as TGCAGTGTGAGTGAGCTGCGACAAGAGACCCAGTACTTC.